The source of this T cell receptor (beta chain) is a study of graft-versus-host responses after intestinal transplantation. About the study: Tacrolimus and steroids were given for 3 to 4 years to all recipients after anti-thymocyte globulin induction.

The count of this clone is one. Its antigen is not identified. General study findings and limits: In patients with graft-donor T cell macrochimerism, allograft graft-versus-host to host-versus-graft clonal ratios were high. There was an association between peak levels of circulating GvH clones and early post-transplant HvG declines.

V lost 4 bases, J lost 6 bases, and 31 bases lay in between. Germline V gene lookup returns CDR1 SGDLS and CDR2 YYNGEE. The CDR3 sequence is 19 residues long. Sequencing used immunoSEQ multiplex PCR; TCRdb keeps in-frame clones, though not all of them. Among roughly 85,000 clones, around 90% were seen once, and the ten largest hold less than 8.5%. The source of this sequence is a human donor who was the organ donor for an intestinal transplant. The sample was unstimulated CD8+ T cells sorted from spleen or lymph node cells, taken before transplant. This rearrangement joins TRBV9 to TRBJ1-1; possibly TRBD1 for D (6 bases). The CDR3 loop reads CASSPANPLQGKGRAEAFF. The DNA of the CDR3 is TGTGCCAGCAGCCCGGCGAACCCTCTCCAGGGGAAGGGACGTGCTGAAGCTTTCTTT. The whole variable domain, remainder taken from reference TRBV9 and TRBJ1-1, is DSGVTQTPKHLITATGQRVTLRCSPRSGDLSVYWYQQSLDQGLQFLIQYYNGEERAKGNILERFSAQQFPDLHSELNLSSLELGDSALYFCASSPANPLQGKGRAEAFFGQGTRLTVV.